Below, one TCR beta chain is given with its context. The data were obtained in a study of T cell responses to AZD1222 COVID-19 vaccine. The method was immunoSEQ multiplex PCR; TCRdb's version includes in-frame clones alone and lacks a portion of them. Of 90,000 to 150,000 clones listed, more than 75% are singletons. The receptor comes from an adult in good health. The material was peripheral blood, obtained on day 0 of AZD1222 vaccination.

CDR3 in DNA: TGTGCCAGCTCCAGGGGGCGCGATCAGCCCCAGCATTTT. This codes for CASSRGRDQPQHF. This chain connects TRBV7-8 to TRBJ1-5, with 8 bases matching TRBD1. Germline CDR1 and CDR2: SGHVS and FQNEAQ. The CDR3 runs 13 residues. Trimming cost V 8 bases and J 5 bases; bases outside gene matches: 5.